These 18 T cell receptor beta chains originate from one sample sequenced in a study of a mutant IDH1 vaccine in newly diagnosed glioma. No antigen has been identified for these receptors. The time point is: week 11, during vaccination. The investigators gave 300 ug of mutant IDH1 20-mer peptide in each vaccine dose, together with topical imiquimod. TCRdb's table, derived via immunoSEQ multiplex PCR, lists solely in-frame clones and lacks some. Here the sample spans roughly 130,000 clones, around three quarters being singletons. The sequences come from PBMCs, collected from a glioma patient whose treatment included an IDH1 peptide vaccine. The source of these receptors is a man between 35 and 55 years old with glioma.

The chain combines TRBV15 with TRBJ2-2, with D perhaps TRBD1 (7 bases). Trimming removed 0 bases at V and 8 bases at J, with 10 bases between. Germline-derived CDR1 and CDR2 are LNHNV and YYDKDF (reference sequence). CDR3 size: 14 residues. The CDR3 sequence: CATSRDAGQGELFF. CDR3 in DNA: TGTGCCACCAGCAGAGACGCGGGACAGGGGGAGCTGTTTTTT.

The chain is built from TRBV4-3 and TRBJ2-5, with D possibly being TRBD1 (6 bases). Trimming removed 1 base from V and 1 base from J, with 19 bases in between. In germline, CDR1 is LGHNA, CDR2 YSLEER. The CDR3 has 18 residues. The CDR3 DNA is TGCGCCAGCAGCCAAGTGCTACAGGGAACCCCGGTCCAAGAGACCCAGTACTTC. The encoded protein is CASSQVLQGTPVQETQYF.

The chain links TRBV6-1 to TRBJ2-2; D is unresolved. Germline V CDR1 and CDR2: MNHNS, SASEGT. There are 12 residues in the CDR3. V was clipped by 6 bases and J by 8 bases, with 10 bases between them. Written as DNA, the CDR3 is TGTGCCAGCAGCCTCGCGAGGGGGGAGCTGTTTTTT. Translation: CASSLARGELFF.

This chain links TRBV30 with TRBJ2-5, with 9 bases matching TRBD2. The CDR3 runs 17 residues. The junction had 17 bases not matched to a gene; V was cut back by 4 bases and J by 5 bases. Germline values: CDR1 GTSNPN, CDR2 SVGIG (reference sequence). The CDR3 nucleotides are TGTGCCTGGATTGAACCTGCGGGGGGGCAAATCTTGGAGACCCAGTACTTC. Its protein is CAWIEPAGGQILETQYF. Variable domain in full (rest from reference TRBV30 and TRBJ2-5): SQTIHQWPATLVQPVGSPLSLECTVEGTSNPNLYWYRQAAGRGLQLLFYSVGIGQISSEVPQNLSASRPQDRQFILSSKKLLLSDSGFYLCAWIEPAGGQILETQYFGPGTRLLVL.

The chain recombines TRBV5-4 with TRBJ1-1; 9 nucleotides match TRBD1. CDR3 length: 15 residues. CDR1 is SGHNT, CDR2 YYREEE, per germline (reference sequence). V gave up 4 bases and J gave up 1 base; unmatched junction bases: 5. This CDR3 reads CASSGRTGENTEAFF. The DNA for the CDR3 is TGTGCCAGCAGCGGACGGACAGGGGAGAACACTGAAGCTTTCTTT.

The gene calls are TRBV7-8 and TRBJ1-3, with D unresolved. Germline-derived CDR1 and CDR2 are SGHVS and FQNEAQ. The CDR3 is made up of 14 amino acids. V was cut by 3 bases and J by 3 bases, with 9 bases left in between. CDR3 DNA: TGTGCCAGCAGCTTTCGAGGGATTGGAAACACCATATATTTT. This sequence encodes CASSFRGIGNTIYF.

The CDR3 DNA sequence: TGTGCCATCAGTGGGGGACTAGCGGAACCCTACGAGCAGTACTTC. Encoded protein: CAISGGLAEPYEQYF. The chain combines TRBV10-3 with TRBJ2-5, with 11 positions matching TRBD2. The J call is doubtful: the DNA matches TRBJ2-7 better. The CDR3 totals 15 residues. CDR1 is ENHRY, CDR2 SYGVKD, per germline.

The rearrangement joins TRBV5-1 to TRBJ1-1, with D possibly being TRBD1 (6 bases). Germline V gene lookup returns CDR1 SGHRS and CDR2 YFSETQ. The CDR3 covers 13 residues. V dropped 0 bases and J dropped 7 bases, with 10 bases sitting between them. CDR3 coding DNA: TGCGCCAGCAGCTTGGGGGGGCAAAGTGAAGCTTTCTTT. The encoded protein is CASSLGGQSEAFF.

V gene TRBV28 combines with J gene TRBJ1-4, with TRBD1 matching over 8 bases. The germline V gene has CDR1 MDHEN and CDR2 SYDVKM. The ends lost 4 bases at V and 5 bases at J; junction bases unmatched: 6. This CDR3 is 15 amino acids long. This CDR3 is CASSSYTGGNEKLFF. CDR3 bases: TGTGCCAGCAGTTCCTATACAGGGGGGAATGAAAAACTGTTTTTT.

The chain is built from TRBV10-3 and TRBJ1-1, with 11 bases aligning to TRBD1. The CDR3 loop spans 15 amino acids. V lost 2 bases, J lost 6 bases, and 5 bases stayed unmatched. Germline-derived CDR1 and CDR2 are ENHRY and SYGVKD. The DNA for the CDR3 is TGTGCCATCAGTGAGCCGGGACAGGGGGGCCCTGAAGCTTTCTTT. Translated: CAISEPGQGGPEAFF.

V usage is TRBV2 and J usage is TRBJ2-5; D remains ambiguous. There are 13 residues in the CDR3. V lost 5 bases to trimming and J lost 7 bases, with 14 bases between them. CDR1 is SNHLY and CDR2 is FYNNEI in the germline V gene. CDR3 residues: CASSRTESGTQYF. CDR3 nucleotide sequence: TGTGCCAGCAGTCGAACCGAGTCGGGGACCCAGTACTTC.

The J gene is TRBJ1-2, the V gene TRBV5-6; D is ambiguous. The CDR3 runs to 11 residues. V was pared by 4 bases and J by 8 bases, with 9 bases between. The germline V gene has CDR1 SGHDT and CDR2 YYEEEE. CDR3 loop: CASSRMAGYTF. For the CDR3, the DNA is TGTGCCAGCAGCCGGATGGCGGGCTACACCTTC.

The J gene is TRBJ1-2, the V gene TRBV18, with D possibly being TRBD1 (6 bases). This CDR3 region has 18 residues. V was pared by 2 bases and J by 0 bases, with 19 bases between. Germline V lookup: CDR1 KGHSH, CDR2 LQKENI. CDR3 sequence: CASSPINLRDNPNYGYTF. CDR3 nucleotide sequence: TGTGCCAGCTCACCAATAAACCTGAGGGACAATCCTAACTATGGCTACACCTTC.

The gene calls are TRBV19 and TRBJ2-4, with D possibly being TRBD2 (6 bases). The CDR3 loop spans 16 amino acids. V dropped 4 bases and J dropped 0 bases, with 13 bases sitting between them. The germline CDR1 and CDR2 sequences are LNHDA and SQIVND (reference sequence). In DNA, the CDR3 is TGTGCCAGTAGTACGGCGGGGTCATTAGCCAAAAACATTCAGTACTTC. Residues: CASSTAGSLAKNIQYF.

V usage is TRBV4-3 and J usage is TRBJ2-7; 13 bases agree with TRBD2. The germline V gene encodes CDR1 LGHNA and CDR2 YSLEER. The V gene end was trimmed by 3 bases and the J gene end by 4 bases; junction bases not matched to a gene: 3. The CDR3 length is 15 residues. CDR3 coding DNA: TGCGCCAGCAGCCACGGACTAGCGGGAGCATACGAGCAGTACTTC. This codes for CASSHGLAGAYEQYF.

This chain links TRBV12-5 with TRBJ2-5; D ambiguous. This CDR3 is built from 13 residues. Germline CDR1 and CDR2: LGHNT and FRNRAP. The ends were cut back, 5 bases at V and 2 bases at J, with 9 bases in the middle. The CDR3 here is CASGGDKQETQYF. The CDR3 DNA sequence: TGTGCTAGTGGTGGGGATAAGCAAGAGACCCAGTACTTC.

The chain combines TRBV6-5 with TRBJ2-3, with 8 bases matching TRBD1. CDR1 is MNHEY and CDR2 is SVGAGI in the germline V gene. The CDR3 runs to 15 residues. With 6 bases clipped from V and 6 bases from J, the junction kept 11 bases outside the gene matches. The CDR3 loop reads CASSIAWTGTDTQYF. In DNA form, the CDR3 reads TGTGCCAGCAGCATAGCTTGGACAGGGACGGATACGCAGTATTTT.

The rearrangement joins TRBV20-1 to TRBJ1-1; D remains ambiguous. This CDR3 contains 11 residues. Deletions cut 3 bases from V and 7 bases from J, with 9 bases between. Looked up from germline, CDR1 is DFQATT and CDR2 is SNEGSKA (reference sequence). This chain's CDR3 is CSASDGFEAFF. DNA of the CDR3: TGCAGTGCTAGCGACGGGTTTGAAGCTTTCTTT.